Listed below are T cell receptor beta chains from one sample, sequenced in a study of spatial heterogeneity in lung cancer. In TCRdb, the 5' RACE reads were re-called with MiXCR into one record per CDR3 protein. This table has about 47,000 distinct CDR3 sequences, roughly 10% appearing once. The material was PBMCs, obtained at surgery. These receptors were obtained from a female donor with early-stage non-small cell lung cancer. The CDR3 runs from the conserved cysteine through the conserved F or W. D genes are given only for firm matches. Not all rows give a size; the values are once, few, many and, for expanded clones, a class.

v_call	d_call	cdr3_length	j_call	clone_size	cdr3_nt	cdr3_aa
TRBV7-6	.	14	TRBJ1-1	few	TGTGCCAGCAGCTCCAGGGCTCTGAACACTGAAGCTTTCTTT	CASSSRALNTEAFF
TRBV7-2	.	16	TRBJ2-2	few	TGTGCCAGCAGCTTAGGCAGGAGCCGAAACACCGGGGAGCTGTTTTTT	CASSLGRSRNTGELFF
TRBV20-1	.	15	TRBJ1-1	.	TGCAGTGCTACCCCGACAGGAATTGGGAACACTGAAGCTTTCTTT	CSATPTGIGNTEAFF
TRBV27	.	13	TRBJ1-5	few	TGTGCCAGCGCGACCGGGAGGGGTCAGCCCCAGCATTTT	CASATGRGQPQHF
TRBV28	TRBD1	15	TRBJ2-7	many	TGTGCCAGCGTTCCCGCCCGGGGACAGGGGTCCGAGCAGTACTTC	CASVPARGQGSEQYF
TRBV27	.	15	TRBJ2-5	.	TGTGCCAGCAGGGATCCGGGGACTGGAGGGGGGACCCAGTACTTC	CASRDPGTGGGTQYF
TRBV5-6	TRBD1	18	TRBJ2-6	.	TGTGCCAGCAGCTTGCCCACAGGGGGAACCTCTGGGGCCAACGTCCTGACTTTC	CASSLPTGGTSGANVLTF
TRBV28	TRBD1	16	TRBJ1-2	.	TGTGCCACCTTCGGCCTATCGGGACAGAATATCTATGGCTACACCTTC	CATFGLSGQNIYGYTF
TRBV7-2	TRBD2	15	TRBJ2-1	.	TGTGCCAGCAGTCTCAGCGGGGGGGCCGGCAATGAGCAGTTCTTC	CASSLSGGAGNEQFF
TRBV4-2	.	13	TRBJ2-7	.	TGTGCCAGCAGCCCGCAGGGTGGCTACGAGCAGTACTTC	CASSPQGGYEQYF
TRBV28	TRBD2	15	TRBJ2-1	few	TGTGCCAGCAGTTTCAGCGGGGGGGCGTTCAATGAGCAGTTCTTC	CASSFSGGAFNEQFF
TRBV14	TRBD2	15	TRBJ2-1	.	TGTGCCAGCAGCCAAGTAGCGGGGGGGCCGCATGAGCAGTTCTTC	CASSQVAGGPHEQFF
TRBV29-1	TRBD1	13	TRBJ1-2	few	TGCAGCGTTACCGGGACAGGCCTCTATGGCTACACCTTC	CSVTGTGLYGYTF
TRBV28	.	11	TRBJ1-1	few	TGTGCCACCAAGGGGGGCACTGAAGCTTTCTTT	CATKGGTEAFF
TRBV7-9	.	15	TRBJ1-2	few	TGTGCCAGCAGCTTAGGCCGTCCAGCCTACTATGGCTACACCTTC	CASSLGRPAYYGYTF
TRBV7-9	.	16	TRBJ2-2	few	TGTGCCAGCAGCTTAGTTGGGGGCCCGAACACCGGGGAGCTGTTTTTT	CASSLVGGPNTGELFF
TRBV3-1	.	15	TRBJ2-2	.	TGTGCCAGCAGCCCCCTCGGGGGCGGTACCGGGGAGCTGTTTTTT	CASSPLGGGTGELFF
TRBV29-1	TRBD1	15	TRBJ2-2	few	TGCAGCGTTGTGGGACAGAGCGCGAACACCGGGGAGCTGTTTTTT	CSVVGQSANTGELFF
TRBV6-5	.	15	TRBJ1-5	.	TGTGCCAGCAGTACAGGGCGTGGGAGCAATCAGCCCCAGCATTTT	CASSTGRGSNQPQHF
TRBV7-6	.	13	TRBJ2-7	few	TGTGCCAGCAGCCAGGGGGGCGTCTACGAGCAGTACTTC	CASSQGGVYEQYF
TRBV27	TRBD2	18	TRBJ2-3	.	TGTGCCAGCAGTTTATCGAGGGGTAGCGGGGCTAGCACAGATACGCAGTATTTT	CASSLSRGSGASTDTQYF
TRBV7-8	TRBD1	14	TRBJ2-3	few	TGTGCCAGCAGCTTAGACAGGGGGCAAGATACGCAGTATTTT	CASSLDRGQDTQYF
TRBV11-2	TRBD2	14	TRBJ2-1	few	TGTGCCAGCAGCTCCCGACTAGCGCGGAATGAGCAGTTCTTC	CASSSRLARNEQFF
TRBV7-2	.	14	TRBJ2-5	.	TGTGCCAGCAGCTTAGGTCTAGCCCAAGAGACCCAGTACTTC	CASSLGLAQETQYF
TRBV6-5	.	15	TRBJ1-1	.	TGTGCCAGCAGCCCCACGGGACTCAAGAACACTGAAGCTTTCTTT	CASSPTGLKNTEAFF
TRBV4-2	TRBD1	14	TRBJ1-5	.	TGTGCCAGCAGCGCAGGGGGCTGGAATCAGCCCCAGCATTTT	CASSAGGWNQPQHF
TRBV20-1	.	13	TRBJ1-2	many	TGCAGTGCTAGGGCGGTTAATAGCTATGGCTACACCTTC	CSARAVNSYGYTF
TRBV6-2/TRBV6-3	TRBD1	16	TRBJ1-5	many	TGTGCCAGCAGTCCCTGGGGACAGGGGAGCAATCAGCCCCAGCATTTT	CASSPWGQGSNQPQHF
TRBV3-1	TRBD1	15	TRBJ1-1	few	TGTGCCAGCAGCCAGAGACAGGGGGCGATCACTGAAGCTTTCTTT	CASSQRQGAITEAFF
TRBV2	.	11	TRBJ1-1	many	TGTGCCAGCAGTGAGGACACTGAAGCTTTCTTT	CASSEDTEAFF
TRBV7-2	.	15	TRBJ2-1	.	TGTGCCAGCAGCTTAGCTTATAGCTCCTACAATGAGCAGTTCTTC	CASSLAYSSYNEQFF
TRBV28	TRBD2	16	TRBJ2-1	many	TGTGCCAGCAGACTCGGACTAGCGGGCTCCTACAATGAGCAGTTCTTC	CASRLGLAGSYNEQFF
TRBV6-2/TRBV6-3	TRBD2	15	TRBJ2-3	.	TGTGCCAGCAGTTCACCCAGCGGGGGAGGAGATACGCAGTATTTT	CASSSPSGGGDTQYF
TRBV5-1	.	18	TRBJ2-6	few	TGCGCCAGCAGCTTGGTTCAGGCGCTTAGCTCTGGGGCCAACGTCCTGACTTTC	CASSLVQALSSGANVLTF
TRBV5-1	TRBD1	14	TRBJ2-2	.	TGCGCCAGCAGCTCCACAGGGGGTATCGGGGAGCTGTTTTTT	CASSSTGGIGELFF
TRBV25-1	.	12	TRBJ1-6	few	TGTGCCAGCAGTGACGGTAATTCACCCCTCCACTTT	CASSDGNSPLHF
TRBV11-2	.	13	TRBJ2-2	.	TGTGCCAGCAGCTCAACAGGGAACGGGGAGCTGTTTTTT	CASSSTGNGELFF
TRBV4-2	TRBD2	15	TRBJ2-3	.	TGTGCCAGCAGCCCTCGGACTAGCGGGGTGGATACGCAGTATTTT	CASSPRTSGVDTQYF
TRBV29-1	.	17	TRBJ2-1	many	TGCAGCGTTGAAGGCAGGACACCTAAAAGCTCCTACAATGAGCAGTTCTTC	CSVEGRTPKSSYNEQFF
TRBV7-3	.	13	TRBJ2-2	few	TGTGCCAGCAGCTTAACTTACGACGGGGAGCTGTTTTTT	CASSLTYDGELFF
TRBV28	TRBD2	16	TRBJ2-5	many	TGTGCCAGCAGCCCTCGGACTAGCGTGACACAAGAGACCCAGTACTTC	CASSPRTSVTQETQYF
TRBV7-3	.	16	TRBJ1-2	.	TGTGCCAGCAGCGTCATGCAGGGGCCCTTTAACTATGGCGACACCTTC	CASSVMQGPFNYGDTF
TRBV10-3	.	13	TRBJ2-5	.	TGTGCCATCAGCCGGGACCGCAAAGAGACCCAGTACTTC	CAISRDRKETQYF
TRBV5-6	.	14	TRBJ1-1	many	TGTGCCAGCAGCGTTGTAGAGGACGACACTGAAGCTTTCTTT	CASSVVEDDTEAFF
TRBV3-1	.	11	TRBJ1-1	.	TGTGCCAGCAGCCAGGGGCAGGAAGCTTTCTTT	CASSQGQEAFF
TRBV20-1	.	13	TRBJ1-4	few	TGCAGTGCCCGGGGAGGAACGAATGAAAAACTGTTTTTT	CSARGGTNEKLFF
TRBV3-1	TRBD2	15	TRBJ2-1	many	TGTGCCAGCAGCGAGACTAGCGGGCCCTACAATGAGCAGTTCTTC	CASSETSGPYNEQFF
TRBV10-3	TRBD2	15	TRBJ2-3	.	TGTGCCATCAGTCCTAGCGGGGGGGAAGGAGATACGCAGTATTTT	CAISPSGGEGDTQYF
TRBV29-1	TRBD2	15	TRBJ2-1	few	TGCAGCGTGAAAGGGACTAGCGGGGGGAACAATGAGCAGTTCTTC	CSVKGTSGGNNEQFF